The 3 T cell receptor beta chains below were found in one sample sequenced in a study of blood T cell repertoires in COVID-19. Generated by immunoSEQ multiplex PCR, the TCRdb table keeps only in-frame clones and is missing some. The data contain roughly 250,000 clones, approximately 83% of them singletons. Sequenced input: PBMCs or T cells enriched from blood (not recorded which). Receptors were obtained from a woman in her fifties or sixties who had recovered from COVID-19.

This chain connects TRBV5-4 to TRBJ1-4; D might be TRBD1 (6 bases). V was clipped by 4 bases and J by 4 bases, with 17 bases between them. CDR1 and CDR2 from the germline V gene are SGHNT and YYREEE (reference sequence). The CDR3 length is 16 residues. CDR3 sequence (DNA): TGTGCCAGCAGCCCAACCCCAGGGGCGGGTAATGAAAAACTGTTTTTT. Its protein is CASSPTPGAGNEKLFF. The full variable domain, rest sourced from reference TRBV5-4 and TRBJ1-4, is ETGVTQSPTHLIKTRGQQVTLRCSSQSGHNTVSWYQQALGQGPQFIFQYYREEENGRGNFPPRFSGLQFPNYSSELNVNALELDDSALYLCASSPTPGAGNEKLFFGSGTQLSVL.

The chain carries TRBV7-6 and TRBJ1-1; D is undetermined. V was clipped by 3 bases and J by 4 bases, with 12 bases between them. Germline-derived CDR1 and CDR2 are SGHVS and FNYEAQ. The CDR3 is made up of 14 amino acids. CDR3 in amino acids: CASSFTQVPTEAFF. In DNA, the CDR3 is TGTGCCAGCAGCTTTACTCAGGTCCCCACTGAAGCTTTCTTT.

The chain carries TRBV7-8 and TRBJ1-1, with D perhaps matching TRBD1 (6 bases). Germline CDR1 and CDR2: SGHVS and FQNEAQ. This CDR3 has 15 amino acids. V was clipped by 4 bases and J by 3 bases, with 15 bases between them. The CDR3 protein is CASSSSRTAYTEAFF. For the CDR3, the DNA is TGTGCCAGCAGCTCGAGCCGGACAGCCTACACTGAAGCTTTCTTT.